The T cell receptor (beta chain) under discussion was sequenced for a study of T cells after yellow fever vaccination. The CDR3 contains 14 residues. V was pared by 6 bases and J by 7 bases, with 11 bases of the junction left unmatched. CDR1 is DFQATT and CDR2 is SNEGSKA in the germline V gene (reference sequence). This clonotype was picked up many times. Using its own MiXCR run on the 5' RACE reads, TCRdb lists one record per CDR3 protein. This table holds more than 80,000 distinct CDR3 sequences, about 6% found once. The TCR sequence derives from a man younger than 30 who received the YFV17D yellow fever vaccine. The chain employs TRBV20-1 and TRBJ2-5; 10 positions agree with TRBD2. Sequences were derived from CD8+ T cells sorted from PBMCs, sampled 10 days after the yellow fever booster vaccination. The CDR3 spells CSAYTTSGVVTQYF. In DNA, the CDR3 is TGCAGTGCCTACACCACTAGCGGGGTGGTGACCCAGTACTTC.